This T cell receptor beta chain was sequenced for a study of cytotoxic CD8 clonotypes in ibrutinib-treated CLL. Across the study: Patients gave response samples after a median roughly 11 months of treatment, range 6 to 36. Study-wide results and caveats: Baseline levels of clonality went above those of age-matched healthy donors and moved with circulating CD8+ T-cell counts. Clonality grew at ibrutinib response; at progression, it decreased back toward baseline.

As concerns this clone: Its target is not known.

Method: immunoSEQ multiplex PCR; TCRdb's copy keeps in-frame clones and lacks some. Among 50,000 to 75,000 clones, approximately 71% were seen once, and the ten largest hold around two fifths. Trimming removed 0 bases at V and 4 bases at J, with 21 bases between. The CDR3 is made up of 18 amino acids. V gene TRBV5-3 combines with J gene TRBJ2-3; D is perhaps TRBD1 (6 bases). Being an ORF, TRBV5-3 has a function that is uncertain. This TCR derives from a human donor with chronic lymphocytic leukemia. Sequenced material: PBMCs, taken after 12 months of ibrutinib treatment. The CDR3 loop is CARSLGASVPRGADTQYF. The CDR3 nucleotides are TGTGCCAGAAGCTTGGGGGCGAGCGTCCCCAGGGGCGCAGATACGCAGTATTTT.